This T cell receptor (beta chain) was identified in a study of T cell repertoires in cytomegalovirus infection. TCRdb re-analysed the reads in MiXCR, keeping a single row per CDR3 protein. The sample carries 630,000 or so distinct CDR3 sequences, 20% to 25% recorded once. Trimming cost V 3 bases and J 0 bases, with 12 bases left between them. The germline CDR1 and CDR2 sequences are DFQATT and SNEGSKA (reference sequence). This CDR3 is 14 amino acids long. This clonotype was seen only a few times. This chain uses TRBV20-1 with TRBJ2-7; a weak D match, TRBD1 (5 bases). This receptor was taken from a human donor in good health (CMV status not recorded). Some clones in this sample may be carry-over from other donors' samples. Material for sequencing was CD8+ T cells from PBMCs. CDR3 bases: TGCAGTGCTAGGAACCATGACAGCTCCTACGAGCAGTACTTC. Its translation: CSARNHDSSYEQYF.